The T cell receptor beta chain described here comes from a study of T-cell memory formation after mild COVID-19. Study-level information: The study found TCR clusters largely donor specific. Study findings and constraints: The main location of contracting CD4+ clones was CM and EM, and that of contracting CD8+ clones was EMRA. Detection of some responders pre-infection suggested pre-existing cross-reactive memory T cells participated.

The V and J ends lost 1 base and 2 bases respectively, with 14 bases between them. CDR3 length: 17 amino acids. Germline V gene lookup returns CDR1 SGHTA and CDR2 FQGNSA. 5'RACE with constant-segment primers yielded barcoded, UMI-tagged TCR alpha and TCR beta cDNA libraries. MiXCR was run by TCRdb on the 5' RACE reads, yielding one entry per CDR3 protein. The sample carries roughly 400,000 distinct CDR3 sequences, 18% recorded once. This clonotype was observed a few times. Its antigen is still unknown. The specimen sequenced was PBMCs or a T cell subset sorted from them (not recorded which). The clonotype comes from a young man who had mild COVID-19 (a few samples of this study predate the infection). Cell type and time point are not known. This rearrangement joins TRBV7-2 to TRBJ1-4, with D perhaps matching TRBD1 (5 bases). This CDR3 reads CASSLEGLRATNEKLFF. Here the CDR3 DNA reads TGTGCCAGCAGCTTAGAGGGACTGCGGGCGACTAATGAAAAACTGTTTTTT.